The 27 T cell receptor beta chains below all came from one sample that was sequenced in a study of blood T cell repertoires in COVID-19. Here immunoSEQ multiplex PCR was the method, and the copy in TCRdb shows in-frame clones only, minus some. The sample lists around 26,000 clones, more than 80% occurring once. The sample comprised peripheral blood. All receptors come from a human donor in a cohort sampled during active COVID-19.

In DNA, the CDR3 is TGTGCCAGCAGCGCGACAAGGGGTAGTTACGAGCAGTACTTC. Translation: CASSATRGSYEQYF. The rearrangement uses TRBV11-2 and TRBJ2-7, with D perhaps matching TRBD1 (5 bases). The CDR3 sequence is 14 residues long. Germline assignment: CDR1 SGHAT and CDR2 FQNNGV. V shed 5 bases and J shed 4 bases, with 15 bases lying between them.

The DNA for the CDR3 is TGTGCCAGCTCACCCAGCCTGGCCAGGGCCACTGAAGCTTTCTTT. Amino acid sequence: CASSPSLARATEAFF. This chain links TRBV18 with TRBJ1-1; a possible D gene is TRBD1 (5 bases). V shed 3 bases and J shed 4 bases, with 15 bases lying between them. CDR3 length equals 15 residues. Germline-derived CDR1 and CDR2 are KGHSH and LQKENI.

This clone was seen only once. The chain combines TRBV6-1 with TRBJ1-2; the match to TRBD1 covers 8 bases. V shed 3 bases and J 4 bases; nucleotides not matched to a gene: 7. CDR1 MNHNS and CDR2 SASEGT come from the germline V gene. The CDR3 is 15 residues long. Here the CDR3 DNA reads TGTGCCAGCAGTGATTTACAGGGGGTCGCCTATGGCTACACCTTC. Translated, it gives CASSDLQGVAYGYTF.

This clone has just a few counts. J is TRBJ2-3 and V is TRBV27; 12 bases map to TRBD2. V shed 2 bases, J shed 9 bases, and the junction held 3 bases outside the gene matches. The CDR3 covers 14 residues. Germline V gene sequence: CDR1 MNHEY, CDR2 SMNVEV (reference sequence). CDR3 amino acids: CASSLLAGGPTQYF. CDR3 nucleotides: TGTGCCAGCAGTTTACTAGCGGGGGGGCCCACGCAGTATTTT.

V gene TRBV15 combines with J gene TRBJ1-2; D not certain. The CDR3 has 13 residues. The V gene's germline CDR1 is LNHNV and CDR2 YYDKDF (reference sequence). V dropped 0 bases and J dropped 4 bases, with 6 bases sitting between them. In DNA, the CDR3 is TGTGCCACCAGCAGAGATGAGGGCTATGGCTACACCTTC. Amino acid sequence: CATSRDEGYGYTF.

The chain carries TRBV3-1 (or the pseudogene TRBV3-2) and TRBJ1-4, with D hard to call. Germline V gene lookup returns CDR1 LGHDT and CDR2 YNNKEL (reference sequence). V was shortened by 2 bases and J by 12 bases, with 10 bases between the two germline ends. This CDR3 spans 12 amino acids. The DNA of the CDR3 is TGTGCCAGCAGCCAAAGAGGGTCAGAACTGTTTTTT. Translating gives CASSQRGSELFF.

CDR3 residues: CASSGTAKETQYF. DNA for the CDR3: TGTGCCAGCTCCGGGACAGCGAAAGAGACCCAGTACTTC. V is TRBV27 and J is TRBJ2-5, with TRBD1 identical over 7 bases. CDR3 length equals 13 residues. Looked up from germline, CDR1 is MNHEY and CDR2 is SMNVEV (reference sequence). V was clipped by 8 bases and J by 3 bases; unmatched bases: 6.

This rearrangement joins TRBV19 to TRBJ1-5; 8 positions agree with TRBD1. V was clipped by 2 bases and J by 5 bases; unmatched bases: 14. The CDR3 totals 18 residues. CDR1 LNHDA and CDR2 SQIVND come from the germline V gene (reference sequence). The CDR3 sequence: CASSISPRGQGVYQPQHF. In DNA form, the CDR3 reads TGTGCCAGTAGTATATCCCCCCGCGGACAGGGCGTATATCAGCCCCAGCATTTT.

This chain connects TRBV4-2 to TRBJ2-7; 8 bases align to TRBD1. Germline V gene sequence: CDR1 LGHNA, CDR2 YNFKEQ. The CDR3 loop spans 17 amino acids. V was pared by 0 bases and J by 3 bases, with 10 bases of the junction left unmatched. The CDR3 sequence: CASSQDHMETGVYEQYF. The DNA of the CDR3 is TGTGCCAGCAGCCAAGATCACATGGAGACAGGGGTCTACGAGCAGTACTTC.

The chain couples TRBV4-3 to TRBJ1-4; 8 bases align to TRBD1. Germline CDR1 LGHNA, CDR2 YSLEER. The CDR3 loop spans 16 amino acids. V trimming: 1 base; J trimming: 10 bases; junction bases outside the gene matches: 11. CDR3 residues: CASSQGAQGEFGKLFF. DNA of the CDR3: TGCGCCAGCAGCCAAGGGGCACAGGGGGAGTTCGGAAAACTGTTTTTT.

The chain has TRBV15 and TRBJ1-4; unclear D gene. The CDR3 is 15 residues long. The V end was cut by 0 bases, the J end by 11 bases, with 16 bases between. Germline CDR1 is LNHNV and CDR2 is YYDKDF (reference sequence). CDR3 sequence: CATSRDLNLERKLFF. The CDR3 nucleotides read TGTGCCACCAGCAGAGATCTGAACCTCGAGAGGAAACTGTTTTTT.

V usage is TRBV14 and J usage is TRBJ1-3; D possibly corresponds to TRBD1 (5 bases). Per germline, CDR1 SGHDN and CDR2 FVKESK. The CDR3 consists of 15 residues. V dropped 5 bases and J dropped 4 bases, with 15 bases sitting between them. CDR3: CASSFTRGSGNTIYF. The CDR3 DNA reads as TGTGCCAGCAGCTTCACGCGGGGGTCGGGAAACACCATATATTTT.

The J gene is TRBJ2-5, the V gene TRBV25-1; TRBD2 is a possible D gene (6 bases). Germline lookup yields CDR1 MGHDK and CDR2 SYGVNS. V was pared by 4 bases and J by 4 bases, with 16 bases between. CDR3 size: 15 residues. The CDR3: CASSGDSGNGETQYF. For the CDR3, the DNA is TGTGCCAGCAGTGGGGACTCGGGGAACGGAGAGACCCAGTACTTC.

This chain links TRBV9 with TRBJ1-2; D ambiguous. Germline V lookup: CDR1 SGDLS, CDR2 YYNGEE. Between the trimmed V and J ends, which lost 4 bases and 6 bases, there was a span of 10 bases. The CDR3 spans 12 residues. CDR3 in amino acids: CASSRPGNGYTF. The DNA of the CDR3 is TGTGCCAGCAGCCGTCCGGGGAATGGCTACACCTTC.

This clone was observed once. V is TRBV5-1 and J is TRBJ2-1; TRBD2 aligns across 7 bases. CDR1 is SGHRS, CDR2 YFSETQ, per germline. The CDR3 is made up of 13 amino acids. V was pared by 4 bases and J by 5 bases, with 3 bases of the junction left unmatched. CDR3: CASSPGTNNEQFF. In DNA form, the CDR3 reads TGCGCCAGCAGCCCCGGGACTAACAATGAGCAGTTCTTC.

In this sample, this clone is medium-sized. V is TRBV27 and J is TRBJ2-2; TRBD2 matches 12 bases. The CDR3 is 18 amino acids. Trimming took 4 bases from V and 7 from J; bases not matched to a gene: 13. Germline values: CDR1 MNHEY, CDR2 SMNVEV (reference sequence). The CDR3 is CASSSRTSGAAGRGELFF. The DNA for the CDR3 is TGTGCCAGCAGTTCCCGGACTAGCGGGGCCGCAGGACGCGGGGAGCTGTTTTTT.

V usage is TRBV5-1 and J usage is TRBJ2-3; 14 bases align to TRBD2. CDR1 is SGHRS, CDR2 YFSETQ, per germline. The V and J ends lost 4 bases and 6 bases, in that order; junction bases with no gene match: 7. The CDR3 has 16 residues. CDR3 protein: CASSPRLAGGADTQYF. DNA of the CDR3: TGCGCCAGCAGCCCCAGACTAGCGGGGGGGGCGGATACGCAGTATTTT.

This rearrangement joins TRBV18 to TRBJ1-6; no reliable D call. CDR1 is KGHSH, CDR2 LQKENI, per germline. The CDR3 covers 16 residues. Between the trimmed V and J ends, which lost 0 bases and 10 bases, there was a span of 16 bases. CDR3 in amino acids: CASSPPAGQAGSPLHF. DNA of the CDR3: TGTGCCAGCTCACCACCTGCCGGGCAAGCGGGATCACCCCTCCACTTT.

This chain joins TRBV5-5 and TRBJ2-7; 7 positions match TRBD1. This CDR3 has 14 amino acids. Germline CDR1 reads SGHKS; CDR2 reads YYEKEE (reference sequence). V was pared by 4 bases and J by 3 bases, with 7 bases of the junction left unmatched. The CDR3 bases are TGTGCCAGCAGCCCAGGGGACAGAAACTACGAGCAGTACTTC. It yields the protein CASSPGDRNYEQYF. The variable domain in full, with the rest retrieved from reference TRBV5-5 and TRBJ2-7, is DAGVTQSPTHLIKTRGQQVTLRCSPISGHKSVSWYQQVLGQGPQFIFQYYEKEERGRGNFPDRFSARQFPNYSSELNVNALLLGDSALYLCASSPGDRNYEQYFGPGTRLTVT.

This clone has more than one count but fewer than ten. CDR3 coding DNA: TGTGCCAGCAGGGGGACAGGGGACCTCTCTGGAAACACCATATATTTT. Encoded protein: CASRGTGDLSGNTIYF. The chain couples TRBV2 to TRBJ1-3, with 10 positions matching TRBD1. CDR1 and CDR2 from the germline V gene are SNHLY and FYNNEI. This CDR3 has 16 amino acids. The trim removed 6 bases at V and 0 bases at J, leaving 5 bases unmatched. The whole variable domain, remainder taken from reference TRBV2 and TRBJ1-3, is EPEVTQTPSHQVTQMGQEVILRCVPISNHLYFYWYRQILGQKVEFLVSFYNNEISEKSEIFDDQFSVERPDGSNFTLKIRSTKLEDSAMYFCASRGTGDLSGNTIYFGEGSWLTVV.

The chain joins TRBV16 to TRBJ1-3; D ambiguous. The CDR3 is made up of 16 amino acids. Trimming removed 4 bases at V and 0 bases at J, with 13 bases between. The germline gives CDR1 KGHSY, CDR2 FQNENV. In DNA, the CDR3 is TGTGCCAGCAGCCTCGTTCTTGAGGGCTCTGGAAACACCATATATTTT. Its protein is CASSLVLEGSGNTIYF.

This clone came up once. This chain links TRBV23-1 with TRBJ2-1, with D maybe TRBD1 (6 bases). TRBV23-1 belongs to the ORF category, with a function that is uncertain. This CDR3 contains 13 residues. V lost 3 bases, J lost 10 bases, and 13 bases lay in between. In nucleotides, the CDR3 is TGCGCCAGCAGTCAGGGCAACAGGGACGAGCAGTTCTTC. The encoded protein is CASSQGNRDEQFF.

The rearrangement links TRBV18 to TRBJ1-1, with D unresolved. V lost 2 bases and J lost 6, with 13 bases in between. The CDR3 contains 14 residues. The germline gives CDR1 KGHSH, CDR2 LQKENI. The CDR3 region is CASSPSSVFAEAFF. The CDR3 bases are TGTGCCAGCTCACCATCCAGCGTTTTCGCTGAAGCTTTCTTT.

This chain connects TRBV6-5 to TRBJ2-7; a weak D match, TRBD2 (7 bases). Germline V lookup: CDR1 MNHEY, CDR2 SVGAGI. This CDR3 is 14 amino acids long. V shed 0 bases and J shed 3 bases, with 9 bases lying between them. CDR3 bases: TGTGCCAGCAGTTACTCAGGGGGGGACTACGAGCAGTACTTC. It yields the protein CASSYSGGDYEQYF.

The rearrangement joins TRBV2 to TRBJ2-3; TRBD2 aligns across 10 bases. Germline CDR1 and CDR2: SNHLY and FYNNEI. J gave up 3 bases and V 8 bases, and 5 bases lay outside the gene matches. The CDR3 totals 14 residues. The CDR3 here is CASDEAGGTDTQYF. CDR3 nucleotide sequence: TGTGCCAGCGATGAAGCGGGGGGGACAGATACGCAGTATTTT.

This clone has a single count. The DNA for the CDR3 is TGTGCCAGCAGCATGGGACTAGCGGAATACAATGAGCAGTTCTTC. This translates into CASSMGLAEYNEQFF. The chain employs TRBV11-2 and TRBJ2-1; 11 bases line up with TRBD2. The CDR3 spans 15 residues. Germline V gene sequence: CDR1 SGHAT, CDR2 FQNNGV. V was pared by 5 bases and J by 4 bases, with 4 bases of the junction left unmatched. Based on the CDR3 plus reference TRBV11-2 and TRBJ2-1, the full variable domain is EAGVAQSPRYKIIEKRQSVAFWCNPISGHATLYWYQQILGQGPKLLIQFQNNGVVDDSQLPKDRFSAERLKGVDSTLKIQPAKLEDSAVYLCASSMGLAEYNEQFFGPGTRLTVL.

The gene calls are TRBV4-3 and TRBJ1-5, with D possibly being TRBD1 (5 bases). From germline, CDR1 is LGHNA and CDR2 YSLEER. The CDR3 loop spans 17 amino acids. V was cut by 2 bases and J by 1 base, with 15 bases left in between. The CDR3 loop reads CASSQTYATASNQPQHF. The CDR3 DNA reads TGCGCCAGCAGCCAAACCTATGCGACAGCCAGCAATCAGCCCCAGCATTTT.